This entry lists 23 T cell receptor beta chains sequenced from one sample in a study of blood T cell repertoires in COVID-19. Method: immunoSEQ multiplex PCR; TCRdb's copy keeps in-frame clones and lacks some. Of about 220,000 clones detected, roughly 84% appear once; the ten largest clones hold under 2%. The specimen was peripheral blood. These receptors all come from a man aged 35 to 55 with active or convalescent COVID-19.

This chain joins TRBV4-2 and TRBJ2-1; 11 nucleotides agree with TRBD2. The CDR3 is made up of 17 amino acids. Germline-derived CDR1 and CDR2 are LGHNA and YNFKEQ. V shed 1 base, J shed 5 bases, and the junction held 7 bases outside the gene matches. This CDR3 reads CASSQVAGGPVDNEQFF. For the CDR3, the DNA is TGTGCCAGCAGCCAAGTAGCGGGAGGGCCAGTTGACAATGAGCAGTTCTTC.

CDR3 sequence (DNA): TGTGCCAGCAGCCAAGATTTTGCAGGGGTAAATCAGCCCCAGCATTTT. Its translation is CASSQDFAGVNQPQHF. This chain uses TRBV3-1 (or the pseudogene TRBV3-2) with TRBJ1-5; a weak D match, TRBD1 (6 bases). Looked up from germline, CDR1 is LGHDT and CDR2 is YNNKEL (reference sequence). V lost 0 bases and J 4 bases, leaving 13 bases between the germline ends. The CDR3 totals 16 residues.

As DNA, the CDR3 is TGTGCCAGCAGCTTAACGGGGGTAACTGAAGCTTTCTTT. Its protein product is CASSLTGVTEAFF. The chain combines TRBV7-6 with TRBJ1-1, with D perhaps matching TRBD1 (5 bases). Deletions cut 2 bases from V and 5 bases from J, with 9 bases between. CDR1 and CDR2 from the germline V gene are SGHVS and FNYEAQ. The CDR3 length is 13 residues.

This rearrangement joins TRBV7-3 to TRBJ1-6; 10 positions match TRBD1. Germline V gene lookup returns CDR1 SGHTA and CDR2 FQGTGA. This CDR3 has 15 amino acids. V trimming: 5 bases; J trimming: 6 bases; junction bases outside the gene matches: 4. CDR3 nucleotide sequence: TGTGCCAGCAGCCCCGGGACAGGGGCTAATTCACCCCTCCACTTT. This codes for CASSPGTGANSPLHF.

The chain recombines TRBV9 with TRBJ2-1, with 10 nucleotides matching TRBD2. CDR1 is SGDLS and CDR2 is YYNGEE in the germline V gene. The J segment lost 5 bases and the V segment lost 0 bases, leaving 8 bases of the junction unmatched. CDR3 length equals 17 residues. The DNA for the CDR3 is TGTGCCAGCAGCGTAGGGATTAGGACTAGCGGTGACAATGAGCAGTTCTTC. Encoded protein: CASSVGIRTSGDNEQFF.

The chain joins TRBV18 to TRBJ1-2; D perhaps matches TRBD1 (5 bases). CDR3 length: 13 residues. Trimming pared 1 base from V and 6 bases from J, leaving 9 bases between. Germline loops: CDR1 KGHSH, CDR2 LQKENI. DNA of the CDR3: TGTGCCAGCTCACCACGTGCGGGGGATGGCTACACCTTC. The encoded protein is CASSPRAGDGYTF.

This clone came up once. The chain uses TRBV9 and TRBJ1-6; 9 nucleotides line up with TRBD1. Germline V lookup: CDR1 SGDLS, CDR2 YYNGEE. The V and J ends lost 4 bases and 8 bases, in that order; junction bases with no gene match: 7. There are 15 residues in the CDR3. Here the CDR3 DNA reads TGTGCCAGCAGCCAAGGACAGGGGCCGGATTCACCCCTCCACTTT. This gives the protein CASSQGQGPDSPLHF.

V is TRBV5-5 and J is TRBJ1-5; the D is unclear. The V and J ends lost 0 bases and 5 bases respectively, with 6 bases between them. The V gene's germline CDR1 is SGHKS and CDR2 YYEKEE (reference sequence). The length of the CDR3 is 13 residues. Written as DNA, the CDR3 is TGTGCCAGCAGCTTGGAGCAGGATCAGCCCCAGCATTTT. The encoded protein is CASSLEQDQPQHF.

V and J are TRBV19 and TRBJ2-7; D perhaps matches TRBD1 (6 bases). Between the trimmed V and J ends, which lost 4 bases and 1 base, there was a span of 11 bases. This CDR3 spans 14 amino acids. Germline CDR1 is LNHDA and CDR2 is SQIVND (reference sequence). The CDR3 here is CASSNLDSSYEQYF. The CDR3 DNA follows: TGTGCCAGTAGTAATCTGGACAGTTCCTACGAGCAGTACTTC.

This clone has a handful of counts. The chain links TRBV4-2 to TRBJ1-1, with D unclear. Trimming removed 8 bases at V and 3 bases at J, with 13 bases between. This CDR3 region has 13 residues. Germline V gene sequence: CDR1 LGHNA, CDR2 YNFKEQ. This CDR3 is CASCASGDTEAFF. CDR3 sequence (DNA): TGTGCCAGCTGTGCGTCGGGTGACACTGAAGCTTTCTTT.

The chain employs TRBV9 and TRBJ2-1, with a weak D call TRBD1 (6 bases). CDR3 size: 16 residues. Per the germline V gene, CDR1 is SGDLS and CDR2 is YYNGEE. The V end was cut by 0 bases, the J end by 4 bases, with 14 bases between. The CDR3 region is CASSVGGRGVYNEQFF. For the CDR3, the DNA is TGTGCCAGCAGCGTAGGGGGCAGGGGAGTATACAATGAGCAGTTCTTC. Filled out from reference TRBV9 and TRBJ2-1, the complete variable domain reads DSGVTQTPKHLITATGQRVTLRCSPRSGDLSVYWYQQSLDQGLQFLIQYYNGEERAKGNILERFSAQQFPDLHSELNLSSLELGDSALYFCASSVGGRGVYNEQFFGPGTRLTVL.

This sequence joins TRBV7-3 and TRBJ2-1; 7 positions match TRBD2. Per the germline V gene, CDR1 is SGHTA and CDR2 is FQGTGA. With V trimmed by 5 bases and J by 3 bases, 7 bases remained unmatched. This CDR3 has 15 residues. CDR3 sequence: CASSQMSGVYNEQFF. The CDR3 DNA sequence: TGTGCCAGCAGCCAGATGAGCGGGGTCTACAATGAGCAGTTCTTC.

The chain recombines TRBV27 with TRBJ2-7, with 7 bases matching TRBD1. The CDR3 length is 20 residues. Germline assignment: CDR1 MNHEY and CDR2 SMNVEV (reference sequence). V was clipped by 5 bases and J by 0 bases; unmatched bases: 22. The CDR3 loop reads CASSPAGTVLFSSISYEQYF. CDR3 coding DNA: TGTGCCAGCAGTCCTGCCGGGACAGTTCTTTTTAGCAGTATCTCCTACGAGCAGTACTTC.

The chain uses TRBV5-5 and TRBJ1-4; the D gene is possibly TRBD1 (6 bases). V shed 3 bases and J shed 8 bases, with 8 bases lying between them. This CDR3 spans 12 amino acids. Germline assignment: CDR1 SGHKS and CDR2 YYEKEE (reference sequence). CDR3 coding DNA: TGTGCCAGCAGCTCTCAGGGGGAAAAACTGTTTTTT. Amino acids: CASSSQGEKLFF.

The chain joins TRBV4-1 to TRBJ2-7, with 10 positions matching TRBD1. J lost 6 bases, V lost 4 bases, and 9 bases had no gene match. Germline CDR1 is MGHRA and CDR2 is YSYEKL. The CDR3 runs to 15 residues. CDR3 coding DNA: TGCGCCAGCAGCCGAGGGACAGGGGTGTCTGGCGAGCAGTACTTC. Translating it yields CASSRGTGVSGEQYF.

The chain carries TRBV29-1 and TRBJ1-2; 9 nucleotides agree with TRBD1. Germline V CDR1 and CDR2: SQVTM, ANQGSEA. This CDR3 has 14 residues. V shed 6 bases, J shed 0 bases, and the junction held 5 bases outside the gene matches. Here the CDR3 reads CSVVQGATNYGYTF. The CDR3, as DNA: TGCAGCGTGGTACAGGGGGCGACTAACTATGGCTACACCTTC.

This clone was seen a handful of times. The rearrangement links TRBV19 to TRBJ1-2; D is uncertain. This CDR3 is 13 amino acids long. Germline CDR1 is LNHDA and CDR2 is SQIVND (reference sequence). The V gene lost 4 bases and the J gene lost 4 bases, with 10 bases spanning the gap. The CDR3 spells CASSTAQSYGYTF. DNA of the CDR3: TGTGCCAGTAGTACTGCGCAATCCTATGGCTACACCTTC.

V is TRBV10-1 and J is TRBJ2-2, with D tentatively TRBD2 (5 bases). With 10 bases removed from V and 0 bases from J, the gap between germline ends came to 12 bases. There are 14 residues in the CDR3. CDR1 and CDR2 from the germline V gene are WNHNN and SYGVQD (reference sequence). CDR3 sequence reads: CATRAVANTGELFF. CDR3 in DNA: TGCGCCACAAGAGCGGTTGCGAACACCGGGGAGCTGTTTTTT.

In this sample, this clone turned up a few times. J is TRBJ1-2 and V is TRBV30; TRBD1 matches 7 bases. The V gene end was trimmed by 1 base and the J gene end by 8 bases; junction bases not matched to a gene: 13. CDR3 size: 15 residues. Germline assignment: CDR1 GTSNPN and CDR2 SVGIG (reference sequence). The CDR3 loop is CAWSEVGGGAEGYTF. CDR3 nucleotide sequence: TGTGCCTGGAGTGAGGTCGGAGGGGGCGCAGAAGGCTACACCTTC.

This chain links TRBV5-1 with TRBJ2-3; D remains unclear. Trimming stripped 2 bases from V and 2 bases from J, with 18 bases between. The germline V gene has CDR1 SGHRS and CDR2 YFSETQ. There are 17 residues in the CDR3. CDR3 sequence: CASSFLDFPQSTDTQYF. CDR3 coding DNA: TGCGCCAGCAGCTTCCTCGACTTTCCCCAATCCACAGATACGCAGTATTTT.

The chain links TRBV5-4 to TRBJ2-5, with TRBD1 as a possible D gene (7 bases). The germline gives CDR1 SGHNT, CDR2 YYREEE (reference sequence). The CDR3 is 15 amino acids. V was trimmed by 9 bases and J by 1 base, leaving 19 bases between them. CDR3 protein: CATQGGRSSQETQYF. In DNA, the CDR3 is TGTGCCACCCAGGGGGGACGATCATCCCAAGAGACCCAGTACTTC.

V is TRBV28 and J is TRBJ1-5; 12 bases are a match to TRBD1. This CDR3 comprises 17 residues. The V and J ends lost 5 bases and 7 bases, in that order; junction bases with no gene match: 12. CDR1 MDHEN and CDR2 SYDVKM come from the germline V gene. The CDR3 coding sequence is TGTGCCAGCAGTCCCTCCCCGGGACAGGGGGCACGACAGCCCCAGCATTTT. This gives the protein CASSPSPGQGARQPQHF.

The chain carries TRBV5-4 and TRBJ1-4; D may be TRBD1 (5 bases). Between the trimmed V and J ends, which lost 4 bases and 3 bases, there was a span of 16 bases. The V gene's germline CDR1 is SGHNT and CDR2 YYREEE (reference sequence). This CDR3 spans 16 amino acids. The CDR3 reads CASSRGGGDSNEKLFF. For the CDR3, the DNA is TGTGCCAGCAGCCGCGGAGGCGGGGACTCTAATGAAAAACTGTTTTTT.